The clone carrying this T cell receptor beta chain was seen repeatedly, ten times or more. Its cognate antigen is unknown. Libraries of TCR beta came from iRepertoire HTBI primers plus Arm-PCR of CDR3 regions. Via MiXCR, TCRdb re-called the multiplex PCR reads, giving one row per CDR3 protein. Seen here are more than 300,000 distinct CDR3 sequences, about 23% observed once, and the top ten hold around a quarter. The length of the CDR3 is 13 residues. Trimming pared 6 bases from V and 2 bases from J, leaving 10 bases between. The time point here: persistent/refractory GD, antithyroid drugs over 5 years with positive TRAb. The TCR library used RNA extracted from PBMCs. An approximately 9-milliliter sample of peripheral blood was drawn into EDTA tubes. The entry originates in a study of regulatory T cells in long-lasting Graves disease. About the research overall: Persistent cases took antithyroid drugs over 5 years and stayed TSH receptor antibody positive.

Whole-study results and caveats: Favoring TRBV28, TRBJ1-2 and TRBJ2-5 was a feature seen in persistent disease.

The receptor was isolated from a woman aged 40 to 50 with Graves disease. The chain recombines TRBV12-3 or TRBV12-4 with TRBJ2-5, with TRBD2 as a possible D gene (6 bases). The material sequenced was peripheral blood mononuclear cells (PBMCs), taken when the disease was refractory, from a patient treated with antithyroid drugs. CDR3 nucleotide sequence: TGTGCCAGCAGGGAGGGACCTCAAGAGACCCAGTACTTC. Protein product: CASREGPQETQYF.